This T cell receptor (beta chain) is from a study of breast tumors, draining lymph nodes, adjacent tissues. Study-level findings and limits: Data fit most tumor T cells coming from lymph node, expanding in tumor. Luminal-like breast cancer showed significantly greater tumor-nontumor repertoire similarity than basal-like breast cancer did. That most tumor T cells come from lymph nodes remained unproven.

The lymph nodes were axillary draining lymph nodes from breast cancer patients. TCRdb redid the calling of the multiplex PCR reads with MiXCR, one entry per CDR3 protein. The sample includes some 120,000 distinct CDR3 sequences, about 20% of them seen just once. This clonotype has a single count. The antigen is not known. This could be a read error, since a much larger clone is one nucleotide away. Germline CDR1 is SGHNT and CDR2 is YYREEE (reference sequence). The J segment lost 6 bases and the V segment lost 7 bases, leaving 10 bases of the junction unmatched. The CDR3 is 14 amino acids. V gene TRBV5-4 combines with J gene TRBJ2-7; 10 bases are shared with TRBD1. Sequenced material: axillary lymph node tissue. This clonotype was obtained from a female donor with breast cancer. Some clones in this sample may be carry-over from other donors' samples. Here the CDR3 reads CASGKGQGSAEQYF. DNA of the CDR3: TGTGCCAGCGGCAAGGGACAGGGGAGCGCCGAGCAGTACTTC.